This T cell receptor beta chain was sequenced for a study of a mutant IDH1 vaccine in newly diagnosed glioma. For the study at large: Vaccination followed radiotherapy alone by 4-6 weeks, or accompanied temozolomide cycles. Broader study findings: Alterations occurring in top peripheral T cell clonotypes seemed unrelated to pseudoprogression.

This CDR3 has 16 residues. Losses at the gene ends were 4 bases for V and 5 bases for J; bases not matched to a gene: 6. Germline CDR1 and CDR2: SGHRS and YFSETQ. Sequencing used immunoSEQ multiplex PCR; TCRdb keeps in-frame clones, though not all of them. The sample lists about 24,000 clones; about 81% were seen once. Time point described: week 47, end of study. With topical imiquimod, each dose of the vaccine consisted of 300 ug of mutant IDH1 20-mer peptide. This clone was seen a handful of times. Its antigen is currently unknown. This receptor was identified in a man aged 40-49 years with glioma. Some clones in this sample may be carry-over from other donors' samples. Sample: PBMCs, taken from a glioma patient whose treatment included an IDH1 peptide vaccine. The gene calls are TRBV5-1 and TRBJ2-5, with 15 nucleotides matching TRBD2. The CDR3 region is CASSRTSGGAGETQYF. CDR3 in DNA: TGCGCCAGCAGCAGGACTAGCGGGGGGGCCGGGGAGACCCAGTACTTC. Full variable domain (outside the CDR3, taken from reference TRBV5-1 and TRBJ2-5): KAGVTQTPRYLIKTRGQQVTLSCSPISGHRSVSWYQQTPGQGLQFLFEYFSETQRNKGNFPGRFSGRQFSNSRSEMNVSTLELGDSALYLCASSRTSGGAGETQYFGPGTRLLVL.